This T cell receptor beta chain was captured by sequencing in a study of blood T cell repertoires in COVID-19. On the study more broadly: Samples representing acute and convalescent COVID-19 were sourced from the United States, Italy and Spain.

This CDR3 contains 15 residues. Germline V CDR1 and CDR2: LNHDA, SQIVND (reference sequence). V dropped 5 bases and J dropped 4; count of bases not matched to a gene: 8. As processed by the authors: Using reference gene primer amplification, nucleated cell counts were estimated. Generated by immunoSEQ multiplex PCR, the TCRdb table keeps only in-frame clones and is missing some. The V and J calls and clone size were taken over from that table, and D and trimming were inferred from the DNA. The profile covers 70,000 or so clones, with over 80% appearing a single time and roughly 2.5% taken by the ten largest.

Sequenced material: peripheral blood. The chain couples TRBV19 to TRBJ1-1; 9 bases map to TRBD1. The sequence was obtained from an elderly man with active or convalescent COVID-19. DNA of the CDR3: TGTGCCAGTAGTGACGGGACAGGGTTAGCCACTGAAGCTTTCTTT. It specifies CASSDGTGLATEAFF.